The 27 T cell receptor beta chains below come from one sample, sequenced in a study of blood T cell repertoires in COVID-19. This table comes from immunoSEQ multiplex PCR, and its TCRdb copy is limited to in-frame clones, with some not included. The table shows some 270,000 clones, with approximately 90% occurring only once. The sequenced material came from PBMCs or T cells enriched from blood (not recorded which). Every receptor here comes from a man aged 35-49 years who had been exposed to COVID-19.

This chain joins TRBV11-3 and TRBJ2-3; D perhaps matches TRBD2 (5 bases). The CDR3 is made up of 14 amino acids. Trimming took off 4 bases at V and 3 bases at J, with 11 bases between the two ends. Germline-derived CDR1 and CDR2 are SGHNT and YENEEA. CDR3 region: CASSSRLNTDTQYF. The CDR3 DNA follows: TGTGCCAGCAGCTCCCGACTAAATACAGATACGCAGTATTTT.

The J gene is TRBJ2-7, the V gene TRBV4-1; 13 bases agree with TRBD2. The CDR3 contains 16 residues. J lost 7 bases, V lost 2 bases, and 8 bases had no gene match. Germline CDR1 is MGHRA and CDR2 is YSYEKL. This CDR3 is CASSQLLAGGPREQYF. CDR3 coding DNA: TGCGCCAGCAGCCAACTACTAGCGGGAGGGCCAAGGGAGCAGTACTTC.

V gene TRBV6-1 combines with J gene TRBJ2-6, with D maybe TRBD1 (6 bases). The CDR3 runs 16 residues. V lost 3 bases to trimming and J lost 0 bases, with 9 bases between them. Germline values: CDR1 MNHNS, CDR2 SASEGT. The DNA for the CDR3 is TGTGCCAGCAGTGAGGACAGATACTCTGGGGCCAACGTCCTGACTTTC. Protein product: CASSEDRYSGANVLTF.

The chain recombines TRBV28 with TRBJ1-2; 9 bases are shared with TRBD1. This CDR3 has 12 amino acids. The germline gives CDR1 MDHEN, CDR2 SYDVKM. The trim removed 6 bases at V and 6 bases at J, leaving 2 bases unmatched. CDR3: CASRTGGDGYTF. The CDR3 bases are TGTGCCAGCAGGACAGGGGGGGATGGCTACACCTTC.

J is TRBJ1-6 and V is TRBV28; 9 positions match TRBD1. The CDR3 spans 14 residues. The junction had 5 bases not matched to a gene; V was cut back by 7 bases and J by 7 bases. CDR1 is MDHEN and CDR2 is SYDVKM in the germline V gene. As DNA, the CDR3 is TGTGCCAGCAAACAGGGGGCAGGGAATTCACCCCTCCACTTT. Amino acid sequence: CASKQGAGNSPLHF. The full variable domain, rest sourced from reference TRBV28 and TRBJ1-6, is DVKVTQSSRYLVKRTGEKVFLECVQDMDHENMFWYRQDPGLGLRLIYFSYDVKMKEKGDIPEGYSVSREKKERFSLILESASTNQTSMYLCASKQGAGNSPLHFGNGTRLTVT.

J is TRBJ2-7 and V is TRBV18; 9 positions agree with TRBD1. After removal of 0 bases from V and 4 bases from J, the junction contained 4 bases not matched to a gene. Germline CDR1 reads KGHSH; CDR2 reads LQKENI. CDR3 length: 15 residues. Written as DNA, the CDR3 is TGTGCCAGCTCACCACCTTGGGACAGGGCTTACGAGCAGTACTTC. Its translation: CASSPPWDRAYEQYF.

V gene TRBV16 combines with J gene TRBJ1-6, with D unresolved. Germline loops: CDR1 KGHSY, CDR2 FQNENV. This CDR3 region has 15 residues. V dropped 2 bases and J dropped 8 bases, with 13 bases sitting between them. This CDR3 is CASSQRAGEDSPLHF. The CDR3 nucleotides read TGTGCCAGCAGCCAACGGGCTGGGGAGGATTCACCCCTCCACTTT.

This CDR3 reads CASRRLGEGEAFF. The CDR3 region has the DNA TGTGCCAGCAGACGACTGGGTGAGGGCGAAGCTTTCTTT. This chain uses TRBV7-2 with TRBJ1-1; D is unclear. This CDR3 comprises 13 residues. Germline V lookup: CDR1 SGHTA, CDR2 FQGNSA. V shed 6 bases and J shed 8 bases, with 16 bases lying between them.

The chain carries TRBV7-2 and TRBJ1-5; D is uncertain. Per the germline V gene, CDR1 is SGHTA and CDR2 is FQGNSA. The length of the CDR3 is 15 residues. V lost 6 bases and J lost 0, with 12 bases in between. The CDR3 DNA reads TGTGCCAGCAGTGCAGAGGTTTATAGCAATCAGCCCCAGCATTTT. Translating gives CASSAEVYSNQPQHF.

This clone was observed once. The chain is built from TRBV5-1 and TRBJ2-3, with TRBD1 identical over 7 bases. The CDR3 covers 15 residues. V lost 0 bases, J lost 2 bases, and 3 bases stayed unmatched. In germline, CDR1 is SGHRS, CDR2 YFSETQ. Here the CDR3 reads CASSLGTGFTDTQYF. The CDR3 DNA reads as TGCGCCAGCAGCTTGGGGACAGGTTTCACAGATACGCAGTATTTT.

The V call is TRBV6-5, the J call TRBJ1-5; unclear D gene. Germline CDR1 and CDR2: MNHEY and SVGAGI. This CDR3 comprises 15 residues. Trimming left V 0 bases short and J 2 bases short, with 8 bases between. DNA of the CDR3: TGTGCCAGCAGTTACTCGAACCAGGGCAATCAGCCCCAGCATTTT. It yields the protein CASSYSNQGNQPQHF.

The DNA for the CDR3 is TGTGCCAGCAGCTTTGCCCCCATGCGAGGTTTAGATACGCAGTATTTT. It yields the protein CASSFAPMRGLDTQYF. The rearrangement uses TRBV7-2 and TRBJ2-3; D is uncertain. V gave up 3 bases and J gave up 5 bases, with 18 bases separating them. The germline V gene encodes CDR1 SGHTA and CDR2 FQGNSA. The CDR3 consists of 16 residues.

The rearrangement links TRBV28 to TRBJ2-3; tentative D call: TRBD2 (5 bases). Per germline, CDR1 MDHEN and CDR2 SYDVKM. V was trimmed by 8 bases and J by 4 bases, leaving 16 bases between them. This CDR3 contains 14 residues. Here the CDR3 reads CASARVSTADTQYF. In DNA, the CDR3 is TGTGCCAGCGCGCGGGTGTCAACGGCAGATACGCAGTATTTT.

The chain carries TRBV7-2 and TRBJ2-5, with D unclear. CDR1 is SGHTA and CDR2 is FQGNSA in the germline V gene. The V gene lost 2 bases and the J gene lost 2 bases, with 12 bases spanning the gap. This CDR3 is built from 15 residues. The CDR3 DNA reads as TGTGCCAGCAGCTTACACTCGCTTTTTCAAGAGACCCAGTACTTC. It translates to CASSLHSLFQETQYF.

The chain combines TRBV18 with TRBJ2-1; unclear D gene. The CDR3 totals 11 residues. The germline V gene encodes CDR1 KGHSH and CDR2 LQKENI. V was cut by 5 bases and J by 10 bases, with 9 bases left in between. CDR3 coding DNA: TGTGCCAGCTCATTCAGGTCAGAGCAGTTCTTC. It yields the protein CASSFRSEQFF.

The CDR3 DNA is TGTGCCACCGAAGACAGGCGGGAACTGTTTTTT. It translates to CATEDRRELFF. The chain is built from TRBV9 and TRBJ1-4; possibly TRBD1 for D (6 bases). This CDR3 region has 11 residues. The V and J ends lost 9 bases and 12 bases respectively, with 15 bases between them. Germline assignment: CDR1 SGDLS and CDR2 YYNGEE.

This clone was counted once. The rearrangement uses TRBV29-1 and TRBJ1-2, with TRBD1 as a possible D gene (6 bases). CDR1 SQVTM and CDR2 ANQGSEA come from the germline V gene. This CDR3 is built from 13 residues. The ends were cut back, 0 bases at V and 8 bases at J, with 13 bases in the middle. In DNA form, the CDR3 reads TGCAGCGTTGAAGATGGACAGTTCGGCGGCTACACCTTC. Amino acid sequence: CSVEDGQFGGYTF.

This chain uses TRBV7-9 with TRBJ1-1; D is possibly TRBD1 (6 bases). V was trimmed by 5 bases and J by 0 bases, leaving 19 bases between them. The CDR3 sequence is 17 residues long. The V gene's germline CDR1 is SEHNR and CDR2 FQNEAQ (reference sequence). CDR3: CASSPTIRGQMNTEAFF. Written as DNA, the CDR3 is TGTGCCAGCAGCCCTACAATTAGAGGACAGATGAACACTGAAGCTTTCTTT.

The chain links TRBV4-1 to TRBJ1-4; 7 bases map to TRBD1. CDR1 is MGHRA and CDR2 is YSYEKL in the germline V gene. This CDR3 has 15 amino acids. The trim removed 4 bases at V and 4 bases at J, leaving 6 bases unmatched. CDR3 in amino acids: CASSPPGQNNEKLFF. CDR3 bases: TGCGCCAGCAGCCCACCGGGACAGAATAATGAAAAACTGTTTTTT.

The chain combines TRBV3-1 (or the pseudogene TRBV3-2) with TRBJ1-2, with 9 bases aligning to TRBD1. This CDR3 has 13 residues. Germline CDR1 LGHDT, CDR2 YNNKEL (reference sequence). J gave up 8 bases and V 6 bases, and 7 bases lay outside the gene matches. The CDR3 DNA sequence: TGTGCCAGCAGGTCGACAGGGGGTTTCGGCTACACCTTC. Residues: CASRSTGGFGYTF.

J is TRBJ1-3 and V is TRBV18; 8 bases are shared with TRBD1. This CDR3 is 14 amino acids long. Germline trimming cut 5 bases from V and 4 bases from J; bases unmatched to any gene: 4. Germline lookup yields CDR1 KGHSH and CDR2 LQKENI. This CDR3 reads CASSGQGSGNTIYF. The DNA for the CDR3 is TGTGCCAGCTCAGGACAGGGATCCGGAAACACCATATATTTT.

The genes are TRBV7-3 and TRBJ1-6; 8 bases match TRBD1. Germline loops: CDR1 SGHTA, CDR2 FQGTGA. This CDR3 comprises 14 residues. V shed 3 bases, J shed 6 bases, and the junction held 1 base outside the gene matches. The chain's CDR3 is CASSLDRVNSPLHF. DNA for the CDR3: TGTGCCAGCAGCTTGGACAGGGTTAATTCACCCCTCCACTTT. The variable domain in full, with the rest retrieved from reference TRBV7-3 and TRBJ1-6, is GAGVSQTPSNKVTEKGKYVELRCDPISGHTALYWYRQSLGQGPEFLIYFQGTGAADDSGLPNDRFFAVRPEGSVSTLKIQRTERGDSAVYLCASSLDRVNSPLHFGNGTRLTVT.

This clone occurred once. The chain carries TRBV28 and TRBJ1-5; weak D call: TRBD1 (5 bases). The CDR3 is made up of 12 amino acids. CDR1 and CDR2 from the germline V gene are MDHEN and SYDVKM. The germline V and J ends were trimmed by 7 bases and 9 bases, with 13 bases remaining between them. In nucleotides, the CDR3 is TGTGCCAGCAAGGGGTGGGCCCGGCCCCAGCATTTT. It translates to CASKGWARPQHF.

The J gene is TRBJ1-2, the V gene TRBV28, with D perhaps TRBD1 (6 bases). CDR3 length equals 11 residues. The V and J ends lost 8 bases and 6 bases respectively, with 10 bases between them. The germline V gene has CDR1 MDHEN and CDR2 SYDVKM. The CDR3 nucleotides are TGTGCCAGCGGACAGCTCCATGGCTACACCTTC. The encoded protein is CASGQLHGYTF.

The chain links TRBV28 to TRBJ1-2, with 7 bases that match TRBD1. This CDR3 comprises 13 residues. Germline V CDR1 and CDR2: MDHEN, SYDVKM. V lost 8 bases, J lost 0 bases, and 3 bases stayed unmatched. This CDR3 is CASGQVSNYGYTF. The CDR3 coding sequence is TGTGCCAGCGGACAGGTCTCTAACTATGGCTACACCTTC.

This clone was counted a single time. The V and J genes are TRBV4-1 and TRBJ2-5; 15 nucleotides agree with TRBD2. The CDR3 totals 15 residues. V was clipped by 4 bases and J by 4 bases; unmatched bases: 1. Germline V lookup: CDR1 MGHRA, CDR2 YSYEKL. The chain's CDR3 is CASSRGLAGGETQYF. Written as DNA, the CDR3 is TGCGCCAGCAGCCGGGGACTAGCGGGAGGAGAGACCCAGTACTTC.

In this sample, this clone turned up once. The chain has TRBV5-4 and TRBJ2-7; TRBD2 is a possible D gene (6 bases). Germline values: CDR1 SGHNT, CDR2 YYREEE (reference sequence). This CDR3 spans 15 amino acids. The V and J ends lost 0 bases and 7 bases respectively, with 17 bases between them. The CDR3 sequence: CASSLGSGQGREQYF. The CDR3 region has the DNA TGTGCCAGCAGCTTGGGGAGCGGGCAAGGGCGGGAGCAGTACTTC.